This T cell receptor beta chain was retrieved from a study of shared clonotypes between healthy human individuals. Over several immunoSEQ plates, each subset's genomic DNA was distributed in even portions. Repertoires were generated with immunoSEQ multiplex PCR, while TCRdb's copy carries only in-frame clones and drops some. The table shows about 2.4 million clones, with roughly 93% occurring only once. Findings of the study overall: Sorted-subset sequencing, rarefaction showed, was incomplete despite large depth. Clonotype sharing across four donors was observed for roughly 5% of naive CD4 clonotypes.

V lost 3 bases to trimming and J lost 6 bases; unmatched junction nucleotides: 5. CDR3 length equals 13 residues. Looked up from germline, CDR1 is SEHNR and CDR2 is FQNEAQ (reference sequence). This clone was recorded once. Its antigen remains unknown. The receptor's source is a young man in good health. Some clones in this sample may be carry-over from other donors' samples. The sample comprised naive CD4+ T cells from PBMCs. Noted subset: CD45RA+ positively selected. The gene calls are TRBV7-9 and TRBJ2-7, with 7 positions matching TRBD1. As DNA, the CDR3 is TGTGCCAGCAGCTTGGGGGACAGTCCCGAGCAGTACTTC. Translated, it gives CASSLGDSPEQYF.